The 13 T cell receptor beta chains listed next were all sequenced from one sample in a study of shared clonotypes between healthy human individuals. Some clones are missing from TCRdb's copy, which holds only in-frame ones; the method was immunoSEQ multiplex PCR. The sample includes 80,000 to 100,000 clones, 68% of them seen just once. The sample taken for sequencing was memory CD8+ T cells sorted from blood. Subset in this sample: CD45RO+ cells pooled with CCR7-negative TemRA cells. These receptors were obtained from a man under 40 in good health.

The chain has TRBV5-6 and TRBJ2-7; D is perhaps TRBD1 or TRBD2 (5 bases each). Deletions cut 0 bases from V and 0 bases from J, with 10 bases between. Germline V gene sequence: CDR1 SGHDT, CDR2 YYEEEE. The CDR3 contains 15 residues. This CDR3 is CASSLGGGGSYEQYF. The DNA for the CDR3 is TGTGCCAGCAGCTTGGGTGGGGGTGGCTCCTACGAGCAGTACTTC.

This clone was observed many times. CDR3 protein: CATSRERASGRAEQYF. In DNA, the CDR3 is TGTGCCACCAGCAGAGAGAGGGCTAGCGGGAGGGCCGAGCAGTACTTC. The chain has TRBV15 and TRBJ2-7; TRBD2 matches 12 bases. Germline assignment: CDR1 LNHNV and CDR2 YYDKDF (reference sequence). The CDR3 totals 16 residues. Trimming removed 0 bases from V and 6 bases from J; junction bases left unmatched: 6.

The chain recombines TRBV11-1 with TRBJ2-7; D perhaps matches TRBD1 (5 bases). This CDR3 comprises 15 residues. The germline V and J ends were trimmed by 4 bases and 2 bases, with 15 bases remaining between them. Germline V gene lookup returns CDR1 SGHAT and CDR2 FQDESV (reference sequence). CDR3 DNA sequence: TGTGCCAGCAGCTACTCAGGGCCAGGTACCTACGAGCAGTACTTC. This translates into CASSYSGPGTYEQYF.

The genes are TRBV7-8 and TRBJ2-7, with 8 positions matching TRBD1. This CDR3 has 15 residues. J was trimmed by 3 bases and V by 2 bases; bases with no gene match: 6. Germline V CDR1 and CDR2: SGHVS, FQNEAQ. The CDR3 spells CASSLPGQGGYEQYF. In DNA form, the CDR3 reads TGTGCCAGCAGCTTACCAGGACAGGGCGGCTACGAGCAGTACTTC.

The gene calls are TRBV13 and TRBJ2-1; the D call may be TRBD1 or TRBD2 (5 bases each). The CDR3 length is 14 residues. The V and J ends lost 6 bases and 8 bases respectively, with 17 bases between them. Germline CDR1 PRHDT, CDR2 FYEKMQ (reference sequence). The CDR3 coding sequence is TGTGCCAGCAGTCCGGGACCCGGCGACGATGAGCAGTTCTTC. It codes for CASSPGPGDDEQFF.

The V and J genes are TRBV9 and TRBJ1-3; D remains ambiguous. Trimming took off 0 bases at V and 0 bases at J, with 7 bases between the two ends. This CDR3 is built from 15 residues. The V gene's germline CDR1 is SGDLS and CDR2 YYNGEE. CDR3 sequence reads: CASSVAASSGNTIYF. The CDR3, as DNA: TGTGCCAGCAGCGTAGCTGCCAGCTCTGGAAACACCATATATTTT.

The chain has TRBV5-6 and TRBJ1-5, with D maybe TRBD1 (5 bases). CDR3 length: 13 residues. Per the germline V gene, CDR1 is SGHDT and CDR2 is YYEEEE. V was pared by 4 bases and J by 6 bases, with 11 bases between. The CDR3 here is CASSPGGGQPQHF. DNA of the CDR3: TGTGCCAGCAGCCCGGGTGGGGGTCAGCCCCAGCATTTT.

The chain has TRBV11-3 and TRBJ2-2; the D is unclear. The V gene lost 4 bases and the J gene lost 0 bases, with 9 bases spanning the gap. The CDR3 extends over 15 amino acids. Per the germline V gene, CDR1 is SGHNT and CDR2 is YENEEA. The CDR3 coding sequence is TGTGCCAGCAGCTCTAGAGGATCGAACACCGGGGAGCTGTTTTTT. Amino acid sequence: CASSSRGSNTGELFF. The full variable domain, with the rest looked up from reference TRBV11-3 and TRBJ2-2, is EAGVVQSPRYKIIEKKQPVAFWCNPISGHNTLYWYLQNLGQGPELLIRYENEEAVDDSQLPKDRFSAERLKGVDSTLKIQPAELGDSAVYLCASSSRGSNTGELFFGEGSRLTVL.

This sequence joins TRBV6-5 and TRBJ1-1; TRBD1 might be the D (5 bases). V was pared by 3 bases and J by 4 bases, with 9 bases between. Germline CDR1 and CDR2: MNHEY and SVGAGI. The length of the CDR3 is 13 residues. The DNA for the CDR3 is TGTGCCAGCAGTTATGGGGGTGGCACTGAAGCTTTCTTT. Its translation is CASSYGGGTEAFF.

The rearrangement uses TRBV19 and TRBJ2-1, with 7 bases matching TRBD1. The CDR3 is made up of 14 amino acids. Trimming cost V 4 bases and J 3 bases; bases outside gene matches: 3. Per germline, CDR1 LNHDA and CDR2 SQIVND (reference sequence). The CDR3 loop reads CASSTGTVYNEQFF. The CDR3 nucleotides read TGTGCCAGTAGTACGGGGACAGTCTACAATGAGCAGTTCTTC.

For the CDR3, the DNA is TGCGCCAGCAGTGCCAGGTTAGTCACAGATACGCAGTATTTT. It encodes CASSARLVTDTQYF. V and J are TRBV10-1 and TRBJ2-3; D gene uncertain. This CDR3 has 14 amino acids. From germline, CDR1 is WNHNN and CDR2 SYGVQD (reference sequence). V lost 4 bases and J 2 bases, leaving 10 bases between the germline ends.

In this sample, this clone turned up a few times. CDR3 bases: TGCGCCAGCAGCCCAAAGTCAGGGTCTGGGGCCAACGTCCTGACTTTC. Translation: CASSPKSGSGANVLTF. The chain is built from TRBV4-3 and TRBJ2-6; the D gene is possibly TRBD1 (5 bases). The CDR3 runs 16 residues. CDR1 LGHNA and CDR2 YSLEER come from the germline V gene. V was cut by 4 bases and J by 1 base, with 11 bases left in between.

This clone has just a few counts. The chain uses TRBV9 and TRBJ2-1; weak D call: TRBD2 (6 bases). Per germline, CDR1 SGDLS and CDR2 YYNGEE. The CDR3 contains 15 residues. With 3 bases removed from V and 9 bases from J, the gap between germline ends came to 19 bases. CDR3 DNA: TGTGCCAGCAGCGAGAAGAGGGGAGGAAGCCGTGAGCAGTTCTTC. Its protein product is CASSEKRGGSREQFF. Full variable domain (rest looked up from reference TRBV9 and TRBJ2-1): DSGVTQTPKHLITATGQRVTLRCSPRSGDLSVYWYQQSLDQGLQFLIQYYNGEERAKGNILERFSAQQFPDLHSELNLSSLELGDSALYFCASSEKRGGSREQFFGPGTRLTVL.